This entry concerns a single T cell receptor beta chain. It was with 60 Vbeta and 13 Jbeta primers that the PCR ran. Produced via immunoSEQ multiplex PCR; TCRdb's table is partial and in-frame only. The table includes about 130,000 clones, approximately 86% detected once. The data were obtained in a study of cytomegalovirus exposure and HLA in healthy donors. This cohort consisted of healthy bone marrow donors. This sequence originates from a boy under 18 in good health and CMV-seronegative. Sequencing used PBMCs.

CDR3 protein: CASSPVDREGTQYF. The CDR3 coding sequence is TGTGCCAGCAGCCCGGTGGACAGGGAGGGGACCCAGTACTTC. This chain uses TRBV5-8 with TRBJ2-5; possible D gene TRBD1, 8 bases. V dropped 4 bases and J dropped 7 bases, with 17 bases sitting between them. The CDR3 is 14 residues long. Looked up from germline, CDR1 is SGHTS and CDR2 is YDEGEE.